This is a list of T cell receptor beta chains from one sample in a study of T cell responses to AZD1222 COVID-19 vaccine. The assay was immunoSEQ multiplex PCR, and TCRdb's table has in-frame clones only and misses some. The data contain some 110,000 clones, about 90% of them singletons. The source was peripheral blood, collected on day 0 of AZD1222 vaccination. These receptor sequences come from an adult in good health. Each CDR3 is given with its conserved first and last residue.

J gene	V gene	CDR3 protein
TRBJ2-3	TRBV5-6	CASSPGTGVGADTQYF
TRBJ1-1	TRBV12-3/TRBV12-4	CASRTVQETEAFF
TRBJ2-1	TRBV7-2	CASSLAAYNEQFF
TRBJ1-2	TRBV12-3/TRBV12-4	CASSLLRGYTF
TRBJ2-3	TRBV5-4	CASSPGLQADTQYF
TRBJ1-1	TRBV7-9	CASSLDQGRAFF
TRBJ2-1	TRBV15	CATSRGALAGLRDNEQFF
TRBJ1-1	TRBV19	CASSPGVSTEAFF
TRBJ2-5	TRBV2	CASTLGRAPETQYF
TRBJ2-7	TRBV2	CASRKDRVPHEQYF
TRBJ2-5	TRBV4-1	CASSQSYGRIRETQYF
TRBJ1-2	TRBV7-9	CASSRSDRPYGYTF
TRBJ2-1	TRBV11-3	CASSSSLSGPHVNEQFF
TRBJ2-7	TRBV5-4	CASSAGLAGGPMREQYF
TRBJ1-6	TRBV7-9	CASSGDRGSYNSPLHF
TRBJ1-6	TRBV6-5	CASNGGLNSPLHF
TRBJ1-1	TRBV10-2	CASSDGTGGGTEAFF
TRBJ2-7	TRBV19	CASSGGPRISYEQYF
TRBJ1-2	TRBV7-3	CASSTGPAIYGYTF
TRBJ1-2	TRBV7-9	CASSLGADNYGYTF
TRBJ1-1	TRBV4-3	CASSPGDVTEAFF
TRBJ2-2	TRBV11-2	CASISGLPGSGELFF
TRBJ1-3	TRBV10-3	CAITPTGDSGNTIYF
TRBJ2-2	TRBV5-3	CAKQGTGELFF
TRBJ1-1	TRBV18	CASSRTDAEAFF
TRBJ2-6	TRBV7-9	CASSSNRGFGANVLTF
TRBJ2-6	TRBV6-1	CASSESILSGANVLTF
TRBJ1-1	TRBV6-1	CASSEAETSYTEAFF
TRBJ1-6	TRBV11-3	CASSDRNSPLHF
TRBJ2-5	TRBV7-3	CASSLDQAQTQYF
TRBJ1-4	TRBV7-9	CASSLSGTGGSKKLFF
TRBJ1-1	TRBV10-3	CAITRSGGGTEAFF
TRBJ1-2	TRBV30	CAWSVRRVDQDSPVQVGYTF
TRBJ1-1	TRBV19	CASTTTRDTEAFF
TRBJ1-2	TRBV7-9	CASSPRGDPSGYTF
TRBJ2-3	TRBV9	CASSVVGGTQYF
TRBJ1-2	TRBV5-1	CASSWTSPDYGYTF
TRBJ1-1	TRBV6-6	CASRNGQANTEAFF
TRBJ2-1	TRBV10-1	CASSAQLAGGDNEQFF
TRBJ2-6	TRBV18	CASSPFLGGTVFSGANVLTF
TRBJ2-1	TRBV7-8	CASGGPSANYNEQFF